This T cell receptor beta chain appears in the sequencing data of a study of radiation and T cells in renal cell carcinoma. Study outcomes and limitations: From baseline, blood top tumor clonotypes peaked at 2 weeks post-radiation. Pretreatment tumor biopsies were lacking, so baseline clonotypes are unknown.

Time point defined: baseline pretreatment blood. Treatment indicated: 15 Gy SBRT to primary tumor, nephrectomy 4 weeks later. Radiation-treated patients gave blood at baseline, week 2 and week 4. Clear cell pathology was present in this patient's renal cell carcinoma. The assay was immunoSEQ multiplex PCR, and TCRdb's table has in-frame clones only and misses some. The profile shows 150,000 or so clones, roughly 90% of them singletons. This CDR3 comprises 14 residues. Germline V gives CDR1 SEHNR, CDR2 FQNEAQ (reference sequence). Between the trimmed V and J ends, which lost 5 bases and 3 bases, there was a span of 11 bases. A remark on this clone: Its antigen remains unidentified.

The TCR comes from a woman aged 65 to 85 with renal cell carcinoma. The material sequenced was blood, taken from a patient whose treatment included radiotherapy and nephrectomy. This rearrangement joins TRBV7-9 to TRBJ2-1; D might be TRBD1 or TRBD2, each matching 5 bases. CDR3 residues: CASSPRDGYNEQFF. The DNA for the CDR3 is TGTGCCAGCAGCCCCCGGGACGGCTACAATGAGCAGTTCTTC.